A single sample gave rise to the 15 T cell receptor beta chains below, sequenced in a study of T cells in Graves' hyperthyroidism and ophthalmopathy. The investigators amplified TCR beta CDR3 regions from RNA transcripts. In the first-round RT-PCR of the TCR CDR3, the HTBI primer set was used. TCRdb independently ran MiXCR on the multiplex PCR reads; one entry per CDR3 protein. This sample has 400,000 to 500,000 distinct CDR3 sequences, with around 15% found just once. The sequencing sample was made of blood. The source is a woman under 30 with Graves' hyperthyroidism.

The rearrangement joins TRBV20-1 to TRBJ2-3, with D unresolved. The germline gives CDR1 DFQATT, CDR2 SNEGSKA (reference sequence). Trimming left V 5 bases short and J 1 base short, with 13 bases between. The CDR3 totals 14 residues. The DNA of the CDR3 is TGCAGTGCTCCCCCAGTAGCAGGCACAGATACGCAGTATTTT. It is translated as CSAPPVAGTDTQYF.

This clonotype was counted ten times or more. The chain couples TRBV30 to TRBJ2-7; D gene uncertain. Trimming shortened V by 5 bases and J by 3 bases, and 11 bases separated the two germline ends. From germline, CDR1 is GTSNPN and CDR2 SVGIG (reference sequence). The CDR3 sequence is 12 residues long. The CDR3 reads CAWSSSIYEQYV. The CDR3 bases are TGTGCCTGGTCCTCCAGCATCTACGAGCAGTACGTC.

The table lists this clonotype with a few counts. The chain recombines TRBV25-1 with TRBJ2-3; 10 bases align to TRBD2. From germline, CDR1 is MGHDK and CDR2 SYGVNS. After removal of 10 bases from V and 3 bases from J, the junction contained 28 bases not matched to a gene. The length of the CDR3 is 21 residues. The CDR3 sequence is CATHHHVGGQREGVRTDTQYF. The CDR3 nucleotides read TGTGCCACTCACCACCACGTGGGAGGGCAGCGGGAGGGGGTCCGGACAGATACGCAGTATTTT.

The table lists this clonotype with many counts. The V call is TRBV24-1, the J call TRBJ1-5, with D uncertain. Germline V gives CDR1 KGHDR, CDR2 SFDVKD. This CDR3 comprises 15 residues. The V gene lost 4 bases and the J gene lost 7 bases, with 16 bases spanning the gap. The CDR3 reads CATSDLSGPGQPQHF. CDR3 DNA: TGTGCCACCAGTGACCTGAGCGGGCCTGGGCAGCCCCAGCATTTT.

This clonotype was picked up many times. This chain joins TRBV5-1 and TRBJ1-1; D remains ambiguous. Deletions cut 2 bases from V and 0 bases from J, with 11 bases between. Germline CDR1 SGHRS, CDR2 YFSETQ. CDR3 length: 15 amino acids. CDR3 residues: CASSLIPEMNTEAFF. The CDR3 nucleotides read TGCGCCAGCAGCTTAATCCCGGAGATGAACACTGAAGCTTTCTTT.

The chain employs TRBV19 and TRBJ2-3; D possibly corresponds to TRBD2 (6 bases). CDR3 length: 13 amino acids. V lost 4 bases, J lost 11 bases, and 16 bases lay in between. Germline V gene lookup returns CDR1 LNHDA and CDR2 SQIVND (reference sequence). The CDR3 reads CASSTGSPGEQYF. CDR3 in DNA: TGTGCCAGTAGTACCGGGAGTCCCGGGGAGCAGTATTTT.

This clonotype was counted many times. This chain connects TRBV27 to TRBJ2-7; TRBD1 might be the D (5 bases). The CDR3 is 13 residues long. Trimming shortened V by 3 bases and J by 6 bases, and 12 bases separated the two germline ends. Per the germline V gene, CDR1 is MNHEY and CDR2 is SMNVEV (reference sequence). The CDR3 sequence is CASSFLGQFEQYV. The CDR3 DNA reads as TGTGCCAGCAGTTTCCTGGGGCAATTCGAGCAGTACGTC.

This clonotype was detected many times. The J gene is TRBJ2-7, the V gene TRBV5-1, with 12 bases identical to TRBD2. The germline V gene has CDR1 SGHRS and CDR2 YFSETQ. V shed 3 bases, J shed 4 bases, and the junction held 2 bases outside the gene matches. CDR3 size: 14 residues. The CDR3 here is CASSSTSGSYEQYF. DNA of the CDR3: TGCGCCAGCAGCTCGACTAGCGGGAGTTACGAGCAGTACTTC.

In its sample, this clonotype was seen many times. V and J are TRBV27 and TRBJ1-1; D not resolved. The CDR3 is 15 amino acids. The V end lost 1 base, the J end lost 1 base, and 10 bases lay between the germline ends. CDR1 is MNHEY and CDR2 is SMNVEV in the germline V gene (reference sequence). The CDR3 sequence is CASSLLRRGNTEAFF. CDR3 sequence (DNA): TGTGCCAGCAGTTTATTGCGGCGTGGGAACACTGAAGCTTTCTTT.

This clonotype has more than one count but fewer than ten. V and J are TRBV7-6 and TRBJ1-3; D might be TRBD1 (6 bases). This CDR3 contains 17 residues. CDR1 and CDR2 (germline): SGHVS, FNYEAQ. The V end lost 5 bases, the J end lost 5 bases, and 22 bases lay between the germline ends. The CDR3 sequence: CASSPTGHPLRRNTIYF. In nucleotides, the CDR3 is TGTGCCAGCAGCCCCACGGGACACCCATTACGGAGAAACACCATATATTTT.

This clonotype was seen only a few times. A single base separates this from a much larger clone, so it may be a read error. The chain uses TRBV30 and TRBJ1-2; TRBD1 matches at 7 bases. Germline CDR1 is GTSNPN and CDR2 is SVGIG (reference sequence). J gave up 8 bases and V 8 bases, and 11 bases lay outside the gene matches. The CDR3 totals 12 residues. The CDR3 sequence is CAEETGRLGYTF. The CDR3 bases are TGTGCCGAAGAGACAGGGCGGCTCGGCTACACCTTC.

This clonotype was observed many times. The chain recombines TRBV6-5 with TRBJ1-1; D may be TRBD1 (6 bases). With 2 bases removed from V and 7 bases from J, the gap between germline ends came to 11 bases. This CDR3 region has 13 residues. Germline CDR1 and CDR2: MNHEY and SVGAGI. The CDR3 nucleotides read TGTGCCAGCAGTTACGGGGGGGCTAGTGAAGCTTTCTTT. Translating gives CASSYGGASEAFF.

The gene calls are TRBV11-2 and TRBJ1-3; D might be TRBD1 (6 bases). The CDR3 is 13 residues long. The V end lost 6 bases, the J end lost 4 bases, and 10 bases lay between the germline ends. Germline-derived CDR1 and CDR2 are SGHAT and FQNNGV. CDR3 coding DNA: TGTGCCAGCAGTTGGGGGGGCGGAAACACCATATATTTT. Translated: CASSWGGGNTIYF.

This clonotype was detected ten times or more. The chain links TRBV25-1 to TRBJ2-3; 16 bases agree with TRBD2. From germline, CDR1 is MGHDK and CDR2 SYGVNS. This CDR3 comprises 18 residues. Trimming took 1 base from V and 4 from J; bases not matched to a gene: 5. In DNA, the CDR3 is TGTGCCAGCAGTGAATCGGGGACTAGCGGGAGGGCTGCAGATACGCAGTATTTT. Residues: CASSESGTSGRAADTQYF. Full variable domain (rest looked up from reference TRBV25-1 and TRBJ2-3): EADIYQTPRYLVIGTGKKITLECSQTMGHDKMYWYQQDPGMELHLIHYSYGVNSTEKGDLSSESTVSRIRTEHFPLTLESARPSHTSQYLCASSESGTSGRAADTQYFGPGTRLTVL.

This sequence joins TRBV7-2 and TRBJ1-5, with no clear D. CDR1 is SGHTA and CDR2 is FQGNSA in the germline V gene. With 3 bases removed from V and 3 bases from J, the gap between germline ends came to 9 bases. CDR3 length: 14 residues. CDR3 in amino acids: CASSLKTYNQPQHF. CDR3 DNA: TGTGCCAGCAGCTTGAAGACGTACAATCAGCCCCAGCATTTT.